The entry below gives a single TCR beta chain sequence along with its context. The germline V gene has CDR1 DFQATT and CDR2 SNEGSKA (reference sequence). This CDR3 has 11 amino acids. V shed 3 bases and J shed 11 bases, with 12 bases lying between them. The record originates from a study of control samples from healthy donors and cancer patients. Using immunoSEQ multiplex PCR, the repertoire was profiled, and TCRdb retains in-frame clones only, with some absent. The table shows about 150,000 clones, with about 94% occurring only once. The chain joins TRBV20-1 to TRBJ2-3; weak D call: TRBD2 (5 bases). The source material was blood. The sequence came from a man aged 40-50 years in good health. CDR3 sequence (DNA): TGCAGTGCTAGGCGGGCGGAAGTGCAGTATTTT. Its translation is CSARRAEVQYF.